A single sample is the source of the 7 T cell receptor beta chains below, sequenced in a study of beta chain features in type 1 diabetes. The isolated RNA, all of it, was reverse transcribed, so expressed TCRB transcripts were what got sequenced. Here immunoSEQ multiplex PCR was the method, and the copy in TCRdb shows in-frame clones only, minus some. The data contain roughly 240,000 clones, about 71% of them singletons. What was sequenced was naive CD4+ T cells from blood. The receptors were sampled from a man aged 25-40 years in good health.

This sequence joins TRBV29-1 and TRBJ2-5, with D tentatively TRBD1 (6 bases). With 7 bases removed from V and 0 bases from J, the gap between germline ends came to 12 bases. The CDR3 has 13 residues. Germline V gene sequence: CDR1 SQVTM, CDR2 ANQGSEA. The CDR3 nucleotides read TGCAGCGCTTGGGGGCGGAACCAAGAGACCCAGTACTTC. Translation: CSAWGRNQETQYF.

This sequence joins TRBV30 and TRBJ2-3; unclear D gene. Germline CDR1 reads GTSNPN; CDR2 reads SVGIG (reference sequence). V was shortened by 0 bases and J by 6 bases, with 10 bases between the two germline ends. CDR3 size: 13 residues. DNA of the CDR3: TGTGCCTGGAGTGTAGACCTTTACGATACGCAGTATTTT. Encoded protein: CAWSVDLYDTQYF.

The count of this clone is one. The CDR3 DNA reads TGTGCCAGCAGCCAGGGACTAGCGGGAGCGGATTTCCTCCATGAGCAGTTCTTC. It specifies CASSQGLAGADFLHEQFF. V is TRBV14 and J is TRBJ2-1; 14 positions match TRBD2. The germline CDR1 and CDR2 sequences are SGHDN and FVKESK. V dropped 3 bases and J dropped 8; count of bases not matched to a gene: 12. This CDR3 contains 18 residues.

This clone occurred once. The chain links TRBV11-1 to TRBJ2-1, with a tentative D call TRBD2 (6 bases). V was pared by 4 bases and J by 1 base, with 23 bases between. The CDR3 spans 19 residues. Germline V gene sequence: CDR1 SGHAT, CDR2 FQDESV (reference sequence). CDR3 loop: CASSSGRTTFPESYNEQFF. In DNA form, the CDR3 reads TGTGCCAGCAGCTCAGGAAGGACTACCTTCCCAGAGTCCTACAATGAGCAGTTCTTC. Full variable domain (rest looked up from reference TRBV11-1 and TRBJ2-1): EAEVAQSPRYKITEKSQAVAFWCDPISGHATLYWYRQILGQGPELLVQFQDESVVDDSQLPKDRFSAERLKGVDSTLKIQPAELGDSAMYLCASSSGRTTFPESYNEQFFGPGTRLTVL.

The chain joins TRBV4-3 to TRBJ1-2; D gene ambiguous. This CDR3 spans 12 amino acids. CDR1 LGHNA and CDR2 YSLEER come from the germline V gene. The ends were cut back, 3 bases at V and 7 bases at J, with 9 bases in the middle. As DNA, the CDR3 is TGCGCCAGCAGCCAGGAAGGGCGTGGCTACACCTTC. Amino acid sequence: CASSQEGRGYTF.

This chain joins TRBV7-9 and TRBJ2-7; tentatively, D is TRBD2 (5 bases). Germline loops: CDR1 SEHNR, CDR2 FQNEAQ (reference sequence). Trimming pared 5 bases from V and 6 bases from J, leaving 11 bases between. CDR3 length equals 12 residues. The CDR3 spells CASSRGQAEQYF. The CDR3 DNA reads as TGTGCCAGCAGCAGAGGGCAGGCCGAGCAGTACTTC.

The chain joins TRBV15 to TRBJ2-5, with a tentative D call TRBD2 (5 bases). Germline V CDR1 and CDR2: LNHNV, YYDKDF (reference sequence). The CDR3 spans 12 residues. Trimming removed 5 bases from V and 5 bases from J, with 9 bases in between. The CDR3 nucleotides are TGTGCCACCAGCGAGGGTCTGGAGACCCAGTACTTC. This translates into CATSEGLETQYF.